The 21 T cell receptor beta chains presented below share a single source sample, sequenced in a study of blood T cell repertoires in COVID-19. Profiling relied on immunoSEQ multiplex PCR, and the TCRdb table lists in-frame clones only, not all of them. The table has 150,000 to 200,000 clones, roughly four fifths seen once. The sample taken for sequencing was peripheral blood. The origin of the receptors is an elderly woman with acute or convalescent COVID-19.

This clone was seen once. The chain employs TRBV7-2 and TRBJ1-2; a weak D match, TRBD1 (6 bases). CDR3 length equals 14 residues. Between the trimmed V and J ends, which lost 2 bases and 8 bases, there was a span of 15 bases. CDR1 is SGHTA and CDR2 is FQGNSA in the germline V gene. The CDR3 here is CASSLSAGVGGYTF. In DNA form, the CDR3 reads TGTGCCAGCAGCTTATCCGCAGGGGTGGGAGGCTACACCTTC. The complete variable domain, with remaining parts taken from reference TRBV7-2 and TRBJ1-2, reads GAGVSQSPSNKVTEKGKDVELRCDPISGHTALYWYRQSLGQGLEFLIYFQGNSAPDKSGLPSDRFSAERTGGSVSTLTIQRTQQEDSAVYLCASSLSAGVGGYTFGSGTRLTVV.

This clone appeared a few times. The chain uses TRBV2 and TRBJ2-7; 7 bases are a match to TRBD1. Germline V lookup: CDR1 SNHLY, CDR2 FYNNEI. The CDR3 contains 12 residues. Trimming removed 4 bases from V and 3 bases from J; junction bases left unmatched: 0. CDR3: CASSAGGYEQYF. The CDR3 DNA sequence: TGTGCCAGCAGTGCAGGGGGCTACGAGCAGTACTTC.

The V call is TRBV14, the J call TRBJ1-2, with D hard to call. CDR1 and CDR2 from the germline V gene are SGHDN and FVKESK. The CDR3 has 13 amino acids. V dropped 0 bases and J dropped 5 bases, with 7 bases sitting between them. This CDR3 reads CASSQDLVYGYTF. The CDR3, as DNA: TGTGCCAGCAGCCAAGATTTAGTTTATGGCTACACCTTC. Together with reference TRBV14 and TRBJ1-2, the CDR3 gives the full variable domain: EAGVTQFPSHSVIEKGQTVTLRCDPISGHDNLYWYRRVMGKEIKFLLHFVKESKQDESGMPNNRFLAERTGGTYSTLKVQPAELEDSGVYFCASSQDLVYGYTFGSGTRLTVV.

As DNA, the CDR3 is TGCAGCGTTGAAGGTCGGAGCCGCTCTGGAAACACCATATATTTT. This translates into CSVEGRSRSGNTIYF. This chain joins TRBV29-1 and TRBJ1-3; D ambiguous. From germline, CDR1 is SQVTM and CDR2 ANQGSEA. The V end lost 1 base, the J end lost 0 bases, and 10 bases lay between the germline ends. This CDR3 spans 15 amino acids. The whole variable domain, remainder taken from reference TRBV29-1 and TRBJ1-3, is SAVISQKPSRDICQRGTSLTIQCQVDSQVTMMFWYRQQPGQSLTLIATANQGSEATYESGFVIDKFPISRPNLTFSTLTVSNMSPEDSSIYLCSVEGRSRSGNTIYFGEGSWLTVV.

The rearrangement uses TRBV25-1 and TRBJ1-1, with D tentatively TRBD1 (5 bases). The CDR3 covers 13 residues. V was trimmed by 1 base and J by 7 bases, leaving 10 bases between them. CDR1 and CDR2 (germline): MGHDK, SYGVNS. DNA for the CDR3: TGTGCCAGCAGTGAATCGGCAGGGTTTGAAGCTTTCTTT. Residues: CASSESAGFEAFF.

V usage is TRBV19 and J usage is TRBJ2-5, with D perhaps TRBD1 (6 bases). Trimming left V 1 base short and J 5 bases short, with 14 bases between. This CDR3 contains 15 residues. The germline V gene has CDR1 LNHDA and CDR2 SQIVND (reference sequence). CDR3 nucleotide sequence: TGTGCCAGTAGTATAGGAGGGACATCCCGGGAGACCCAGTACTTC. Its protein is CASSIGGTSRETQYF. Using reference TRBV19 and TRBJ2-5 for the parts outside the CDR3, the full variable domain is DGGITQSPKYLFRKEGQNVTLSCEQNLNHDAMYWYRQDPGQGLRLIYYSQIVNDFQKGDIAEGYSVSREKKESFPLTVTSAQKNPTAFYLCASSIGGTSRETQYFGPGTRLLVL.

The CDR3 region is CASSPTGTSNTGELFF. DNA of the CDR3: TGTGCCAGCAGTCCTACCGGGACATCGAACACCGGGGAGCTGTTTTTT. The chain recombines TRBV5-4 with TRBJ2-2; weak D call: TRBD1 (6 bases). Trimming left V 5 bases short and J 0 bases short, with 14 bases between. The germline gives CDR1 SGHNT, CDR2 YYREEE (reference sequence). The CDR3 consists of 16 residues.

V is TRBV3-1 (or the pseudogene TRBV3-2) and J is TRBJ2-3; TRBD1 is a possible D gene (6 bases). The CDR3 spans 15 residues. Germline assignment: CDR1 LGHDT and CDR2 YNNKEL (reference sequence). V was clipped by 1 base and J by 5 bases, with 13 bases between them. The chain's CDR3 is CASSQVRGRIDTQYF. CDR3 coding DNA: TGTGCCAGCAGCCAAGTGAGGGGGAGAATAGATACGCAGTATTTT.

In DNA form, the CDR3 reads TGTGCCAGCAAGAGGCGGGAGATGGAGAATGAGCAGTTCTTC. Amino acids: CASKRREMENEQFF. The chain has TRBV2 and TRBJ2-1; 7 bases are a match to TRBD2. The CDR3 loop spans 14 amino acids. J lost 7 bases, V lost 7 bases, and 10 bases had no gene match. The germline CDR1 and CDR2 sequences are SNHLY and FYNNEI.

The chain has TRBV6-5 and TRBJ1-3, with 7 nucleotides matching TRBD1. The CDR3 length is 14 residues. With V trimmed by 4 bases and J by 4 bases, 4 bases remained unmatched. Germline V gene sequence: CDR1 MNHEY, CDR2 SVGAGI. CDR3 protein: CASSLQGPGNTIYF. CDR3 DNA sequence: TGTGCCAGCAGTTTACAGGGGCCCGGAAACACCATATATTTT.

The gene calls are TRBV10-3 and TRBJ2-7; 12 positions agree with TRBD1. Germline CDR1 ENHRY, CDR2 SYGVKD. J gave up 2 bases and V 6 bases, and 14 bases lay outside the gene matches. The CDR3 is 18 amino acids. The CDR3 nucleotides read TGTGCCATCAGGACTTACTCTTCGGGACAGGGGGCGGCCTACGAGCAGTACTTC. Translated: CAIRTYSSGQGAAYEQYF.

This clone was recorded once. The chain couples TRBV19 to TRBJ1-3; possibly TRBD1 for D (6 bases). This CDR3 comprises 15 residues. CDR1 is LNHDA and CDR2 is SQIVND in the germline V gene (reference sequence). The V end lost 4 bases, the J end lost 1 base, and 11 bases lay between the germline ends. In DNA, the CDR3 is TGTGCCAGTAGTACGCGGACAGCTTCTGGAAACACCATATATTTT. As protein: CASSTRTASGNTIYF.

The chain employs TRBV7-9 and TRBJ1-2, with TRBD1 matching over 10 bases. The length of the CDR3 is 15 residues. CDR1 is SEHNR, CDR2 FQNEAQ, per germline (reference sequence). Trimming at V came to 1 base and at J to 3 bases, leaving 2 bases not matched to a gene. CDR3: CASSLGTGGDYGYTF. For the CDR3, the DNA is TGTGCCAGCAGCTTAGGGACAGGGGGTGACTATGGCTACACCTTC.

The V gene is TRBV5-1, the J gene TRBJ1-1, with 9 bases lining up with TRBD1. This CDR3 has 14 amino acids. V was clipped by 3 bases and J by 5 bases; unmatched bases: 5. CDR1 is SGHRS, CDR2 YFSETQ, per germline. In DNA, the CDR3 is TGCGCCAGCAGCTCGGGACAGGGTTGGACTGAAGCTTTCTTT. Residues: CASSSGQGWTEAFF.

The chain is built from TRBV7-7 and TRBJ2-1; 7 bases line up with TRBD1. Looked up from germline, CDR1 is SSHAT and CDR2 is FNYEAQ (reference sequence). After removal of 5 bases from V and 3 bases from J, the junction contained 4 bases not matched to a gene. The CDR3 loop spans 14 amino acids. CDR3: CASSPRTGYNEQFF. In nucleotides, the CDR3 is TGTGCCAGCAGCCCGCGGACAGGCTACAATGAGCAGTTCTTC.

The rearrangement links TRBV6-5 to TRBJ1-1; D not resolved. This CDR3 is built from 12 residues. V lost 6 bases and J lost 7, with 12 bases in between. CDR1 MNHEY and CDR2 SVGAGI come from the germline V gene. Here the CDR3 reads CASRRESGEAFF. CDR3 coding DNA: TGTGCCAGCAGGAGGGAGTCTGGTGAAGCTTTCTTT.

This chain connects TRBV5-4 to TRBJ2-7; 7 bases fit TRBD1. The CDR3 loop spans 16 amino acids. V lost 4 bases, J lost 0 bases, and 10 bases stayed unmatched. The germline gives CDR1 SGHNT, CDR2 YYREEE (reference sequence). CDR3 sequence: CASSDGQDASSYEQYF. CDR3 in DNA: TGTGCCAGCAGCGACGGACAGGACGCTAGCTCCTACGAGCAGTACTTC.

The J gene is TRBJ1-2, the V gene TRBV11-2, with D unclear. Germline V gives CDR1 SGHAT, CDR2 FQNNGV. This CDR3 is built from 12 residues. Trimming stripped 5 bases from V and 2 bases from J, with 6 bases between. The CDR3 here is CASSTENYGYTF. The CDR3 region has the DNA TGTGCCAGCAGCACAGAGAACTATGGCTACACCTTC.

The rearrangement uses TRBV24-1 and TRBJ1-2; D unresolved. With 3 bases removed from V and 7 bases from J, the gap between germline ends came to 14 bases. The CDR3 has 14 residues. Germline CDR1 is KGHDR and CDR2 is SFDVKD. In DNA form, the CDR3 reads TGTGCCACCAGTGATGACGGCAGGTTTGGTGGCTACACCTTC. Encoded protein: CATSDDGRFGGYTF.

V gene TRBV30 combines with J gene TRBJ2-5; a possible D gene is TRBD1 (6 bases). V shed 0 bases and J shed 5 bases, with 10 bases lying between them. The germline V gene encodes CDR1 GTSNPN and CDR2 SVGIG (reference sequence). The CDR3 loop spans 13 amino acids. The CDR3 loop is CAWSVGGSETQYF. CDR3 sequence (DNA): TGTGCCTGGAGTGTAGGGGGTAGTGAGACCCAGTACTTC.

The chain recombines TRBV19 with TRBJ2-2, with TRBD2 matching over 8 bases. This CDR3 is 15 amino acids long. The V and J ends lost 6 bases and 5 bases, in that order; junction bases with no gene match: 8. Germline lookup yields CDR1 LNHDA and CDR2 SQIVND (reference sequence). CDR3 coding DNA: TGTGCCAGTAGAACGAGCGGGAGTGGGACCGGGGAGCTGTTTTTT. It codes for CASRTSGSGTGELFF.